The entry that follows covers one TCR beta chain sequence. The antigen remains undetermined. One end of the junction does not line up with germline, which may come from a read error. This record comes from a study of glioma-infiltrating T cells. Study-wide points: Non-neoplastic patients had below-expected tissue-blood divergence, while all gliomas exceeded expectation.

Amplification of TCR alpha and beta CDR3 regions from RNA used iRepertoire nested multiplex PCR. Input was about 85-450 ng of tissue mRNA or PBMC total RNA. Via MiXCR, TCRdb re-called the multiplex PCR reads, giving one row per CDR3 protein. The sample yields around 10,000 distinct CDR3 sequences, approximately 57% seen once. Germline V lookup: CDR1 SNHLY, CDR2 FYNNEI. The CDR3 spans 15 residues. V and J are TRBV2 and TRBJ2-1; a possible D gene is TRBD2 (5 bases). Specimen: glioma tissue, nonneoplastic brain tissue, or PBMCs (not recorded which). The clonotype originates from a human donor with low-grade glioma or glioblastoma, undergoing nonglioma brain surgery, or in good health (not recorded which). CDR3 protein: CASRARGKTYNEKFF. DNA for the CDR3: TGTGCCAGCAGAGCGAGAGGGAAAACCTACAATGAGAAGTTCTTC. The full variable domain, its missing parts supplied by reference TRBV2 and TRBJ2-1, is EPEVTQTPSHQVTQMGQEVILRCVPISNHLYFYWYRQILGQKVEFLVSFYNNEISEKSEIFDDQFSVERPDGSNFTLKIRSTKLEDSAMYFCASRARGKTYNEKFFGPGTRLTVL.